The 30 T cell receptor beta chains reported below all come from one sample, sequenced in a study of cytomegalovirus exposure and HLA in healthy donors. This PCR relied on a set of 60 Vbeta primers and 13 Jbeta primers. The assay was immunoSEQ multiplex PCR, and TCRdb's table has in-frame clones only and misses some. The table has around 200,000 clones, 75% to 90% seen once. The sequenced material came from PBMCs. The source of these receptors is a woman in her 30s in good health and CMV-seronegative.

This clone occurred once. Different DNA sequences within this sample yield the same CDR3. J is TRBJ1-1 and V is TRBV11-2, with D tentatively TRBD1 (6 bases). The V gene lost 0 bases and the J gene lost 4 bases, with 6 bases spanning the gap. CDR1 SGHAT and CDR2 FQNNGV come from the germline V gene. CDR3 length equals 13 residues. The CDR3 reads CASSLDRGTEAFF. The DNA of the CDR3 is TGTGCCAGCAGCTTAGACAGGGGCACTGAAGCTTTCTTT.

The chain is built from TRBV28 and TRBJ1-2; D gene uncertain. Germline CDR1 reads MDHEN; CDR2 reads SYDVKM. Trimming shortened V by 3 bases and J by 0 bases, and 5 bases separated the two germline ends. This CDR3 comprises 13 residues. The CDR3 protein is CASSLTPNYGYTF. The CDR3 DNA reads TGTGCCAGCAGTTTGACACCTAACTATGGCTACACCTTC.

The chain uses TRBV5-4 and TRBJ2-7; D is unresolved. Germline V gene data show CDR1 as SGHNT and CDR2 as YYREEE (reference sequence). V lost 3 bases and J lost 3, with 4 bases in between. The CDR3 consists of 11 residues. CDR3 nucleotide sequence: TGTGCCAGCAGCTCCATCTACGAGCAGTACTTC. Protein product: CASSSIYEQYF.

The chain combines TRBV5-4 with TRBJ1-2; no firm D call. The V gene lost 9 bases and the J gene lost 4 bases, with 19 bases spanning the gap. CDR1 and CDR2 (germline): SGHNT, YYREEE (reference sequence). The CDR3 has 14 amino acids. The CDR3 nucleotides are TGTGCCACCAATAGCTCCCCCGAGGGCTATGGCTACACCTTC. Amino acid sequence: CATNSSPEGYGYTF.

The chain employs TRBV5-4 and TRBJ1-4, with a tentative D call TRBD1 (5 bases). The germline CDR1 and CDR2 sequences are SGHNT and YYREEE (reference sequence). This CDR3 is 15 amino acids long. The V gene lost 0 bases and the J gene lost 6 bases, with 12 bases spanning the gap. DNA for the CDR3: TGTGCCAGCAGCTTGGGACCGGGAGGGGATGAAAAACTGTTTTTT. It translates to CASSLGPGGDEKLFF.

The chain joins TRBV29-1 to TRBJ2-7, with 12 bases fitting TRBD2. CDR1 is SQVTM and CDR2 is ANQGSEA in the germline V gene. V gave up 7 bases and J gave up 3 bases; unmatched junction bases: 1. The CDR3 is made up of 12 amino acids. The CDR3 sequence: CSGGLAGYEQYF. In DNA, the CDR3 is TGCAGCGGGGGACTAGCGGGCTACGAGCAGTACTTC.

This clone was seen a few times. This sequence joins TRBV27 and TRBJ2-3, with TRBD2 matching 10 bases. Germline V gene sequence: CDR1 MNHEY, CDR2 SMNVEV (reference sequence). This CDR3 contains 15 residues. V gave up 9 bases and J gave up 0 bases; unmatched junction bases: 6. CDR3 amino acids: CASRSGRASTDTQYF. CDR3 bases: TGTGCCAGTAGGAGCGGGAGGGCTAGCACAGATACGCAGTATTTT.

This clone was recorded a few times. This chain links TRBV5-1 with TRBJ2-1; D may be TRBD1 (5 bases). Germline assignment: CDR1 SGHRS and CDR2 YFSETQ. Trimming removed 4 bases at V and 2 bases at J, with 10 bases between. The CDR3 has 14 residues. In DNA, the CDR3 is TGCGCCAGCAGCACCCAGGGTCCCTACAATGAGCAGTTCTTC. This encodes CASSTQGPYNEQFF. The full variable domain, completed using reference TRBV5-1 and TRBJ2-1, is KAGVTQTPRYLIKTRGQQVTLSCSPISGHRSVSWYQQTPGQGLQFLFEYFSETQRNKGNFPGRFSGRQFSNSRSEMNVSTLELGDSALYLCASSTQGPYNEQFFGPGTRLTVL.

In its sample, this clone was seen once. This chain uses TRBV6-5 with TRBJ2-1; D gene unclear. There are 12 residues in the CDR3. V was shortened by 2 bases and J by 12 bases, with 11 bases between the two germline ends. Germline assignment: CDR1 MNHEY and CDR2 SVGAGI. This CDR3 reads CASSYGNGGQFF. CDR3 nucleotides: TGTGCCAGCAGTTACGGTAATGGCGGGCAGTTCTTC.

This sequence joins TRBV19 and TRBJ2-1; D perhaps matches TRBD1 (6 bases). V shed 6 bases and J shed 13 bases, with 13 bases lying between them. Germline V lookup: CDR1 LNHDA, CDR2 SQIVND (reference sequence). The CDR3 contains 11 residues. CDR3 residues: CASRKTGRQFF. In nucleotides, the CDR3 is TGTGCCAGTAGAAAGACAGGCCGCCAGTTCTTC.

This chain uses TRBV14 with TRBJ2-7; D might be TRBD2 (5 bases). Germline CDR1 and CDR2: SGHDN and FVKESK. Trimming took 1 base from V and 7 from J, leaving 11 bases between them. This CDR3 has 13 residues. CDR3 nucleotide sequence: TGTGCCAGCAGCCAAGGAGGGAGATGGGAGCAGTACTTC. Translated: CASSQGGRWEQYF.

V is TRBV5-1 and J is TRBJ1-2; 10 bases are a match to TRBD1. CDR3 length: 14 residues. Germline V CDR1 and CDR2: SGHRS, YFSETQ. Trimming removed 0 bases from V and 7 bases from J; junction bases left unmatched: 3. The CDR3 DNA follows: TGCGCCAGCAGCTTGGGGACAGGGGGAAGTGGCTACACCTTC. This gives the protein CASSLGTGGSGYTF.

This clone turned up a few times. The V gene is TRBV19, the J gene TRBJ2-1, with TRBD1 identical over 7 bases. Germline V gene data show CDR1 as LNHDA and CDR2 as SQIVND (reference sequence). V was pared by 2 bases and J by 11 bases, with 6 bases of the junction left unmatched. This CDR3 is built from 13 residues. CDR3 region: CASSISVTGQQFF. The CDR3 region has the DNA TGTGCCAGTAGTATAAGCGTGACAGGGCAGCAGTTCTTC.

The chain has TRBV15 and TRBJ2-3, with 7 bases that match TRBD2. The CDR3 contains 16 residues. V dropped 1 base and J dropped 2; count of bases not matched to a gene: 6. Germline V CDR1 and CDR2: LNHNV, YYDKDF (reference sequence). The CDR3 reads CATSRATSPSTDTQYF. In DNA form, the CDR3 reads TGTGCCACCAGCAGAGCGACTAGCCCTTCCACAGATACGCAGTATTTT.

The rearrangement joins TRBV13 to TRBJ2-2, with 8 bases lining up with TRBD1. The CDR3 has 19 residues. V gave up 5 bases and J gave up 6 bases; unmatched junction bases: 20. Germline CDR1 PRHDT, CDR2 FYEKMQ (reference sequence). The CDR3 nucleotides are TGTGCCAGCAGCCCTGCTACCGGGACAGGCCAGCATGGGGCCGGGGAGCTGTTTTTT. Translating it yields CASSPATGTGQHGAGELFF.

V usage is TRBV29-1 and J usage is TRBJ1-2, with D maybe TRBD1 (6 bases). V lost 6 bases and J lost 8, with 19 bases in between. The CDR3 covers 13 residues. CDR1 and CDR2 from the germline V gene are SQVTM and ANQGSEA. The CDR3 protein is CSVLTGIEGGYTF. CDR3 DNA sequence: TGCAGCGTACTTACAGGGATCGAGGGCGGCTACACCTTC.

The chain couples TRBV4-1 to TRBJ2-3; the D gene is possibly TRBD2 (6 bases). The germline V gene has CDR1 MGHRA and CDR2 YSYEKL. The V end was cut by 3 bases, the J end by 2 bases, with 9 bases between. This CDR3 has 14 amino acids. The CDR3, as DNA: TGCGCCAGCAGCCAGACGGGACTCACAGATACGCAGTATTTT. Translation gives CASSQTGLTDTQYF.

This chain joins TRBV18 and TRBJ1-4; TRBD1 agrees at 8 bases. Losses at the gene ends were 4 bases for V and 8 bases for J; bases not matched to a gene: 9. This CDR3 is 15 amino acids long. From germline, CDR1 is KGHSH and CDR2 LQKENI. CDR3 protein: CASSLNRGKEEKLFF. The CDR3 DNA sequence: TGTGCCAGCTCACTAAACAGGGGGAAGGAAGAAAAACTGTTTTTT.

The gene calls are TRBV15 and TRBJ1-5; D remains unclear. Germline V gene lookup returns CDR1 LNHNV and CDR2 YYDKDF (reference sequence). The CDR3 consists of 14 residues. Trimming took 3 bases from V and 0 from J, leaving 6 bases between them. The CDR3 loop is CATSSAYSNQPQHF. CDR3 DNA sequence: TGTGCCACCAGCAGCGCCTATAGCAATCAGCCCCAGCATTTT.

CDR3 coding DNA: TGCAGCGTTCCCGGGATAGTCAACACTGAAGCTTTCTTT. Its translation: CSVPGIVNTEAFF. The chain recombines TRBV29-1 with TRBJ1-1; D remains unclear. The V end lost 5 bases, the J end lost 2 bases, and 12 bases lay between the germline ends. Germline V gene lookup returns CDR1 SQVTM and CDR2 ANQGSEA. The CDR3 covers 13 residues.

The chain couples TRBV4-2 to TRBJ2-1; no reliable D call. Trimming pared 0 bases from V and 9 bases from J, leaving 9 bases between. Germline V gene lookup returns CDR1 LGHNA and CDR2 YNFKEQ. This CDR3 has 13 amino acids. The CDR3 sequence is CASSQDLPGEQFF. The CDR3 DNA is TGTGCCAGCAGCCAAGACCTCCCCGGTGAGCAGTTCTTC.

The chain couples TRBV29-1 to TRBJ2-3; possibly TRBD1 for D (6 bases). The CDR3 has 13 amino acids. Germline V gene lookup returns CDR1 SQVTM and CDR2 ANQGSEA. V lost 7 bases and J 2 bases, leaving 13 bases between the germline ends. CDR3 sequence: CSGSGVSTDTQYF. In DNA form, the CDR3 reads TGCAGCGGTTCAGGGGTCTCCACAGATACGCAGTATTTT.

The CDR3 DNA sequence: TGTGCCAGCAGTTCCATTCGACTAGCGGGGATCTACGAGCAGTACTTC. Protein sequence: CASSSIRLAGIYEQYF. This rearrangement joins TRBV28 to TRBJ2-7; 11 nucleotides line up with TRBD2. The CDR3 sequence is 16 residues long. Trimming cost V 4 bases and J 3 bases; bases outside gene matches: 8. Germline V gene data show CDR1 as MDHEN and CDR2 as SYDVKM.

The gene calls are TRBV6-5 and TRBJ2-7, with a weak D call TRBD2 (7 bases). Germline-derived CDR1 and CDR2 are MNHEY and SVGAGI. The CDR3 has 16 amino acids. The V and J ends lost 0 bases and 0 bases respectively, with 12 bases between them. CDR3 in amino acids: CASSYSAGATSYEQYF. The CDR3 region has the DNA TGTGCCAGCAGTTACTCCGCGGGGGCCACCTCCTACGAGCAGTACTTC.

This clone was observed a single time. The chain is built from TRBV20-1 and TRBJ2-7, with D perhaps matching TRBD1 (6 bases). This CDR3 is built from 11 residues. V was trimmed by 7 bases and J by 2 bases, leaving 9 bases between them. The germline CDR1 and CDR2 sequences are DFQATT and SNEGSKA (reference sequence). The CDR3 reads CSGQGTYEQYF. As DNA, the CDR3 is TGCAGTGGCCAGGGGACCTACGAGCAGTACTTC.

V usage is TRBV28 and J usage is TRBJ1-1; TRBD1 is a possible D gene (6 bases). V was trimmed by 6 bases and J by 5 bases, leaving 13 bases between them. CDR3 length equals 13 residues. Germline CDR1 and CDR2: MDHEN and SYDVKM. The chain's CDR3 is CASSEGGITEAFF. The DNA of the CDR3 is TGTGCCAGCAGCGAGGGGGGGATAACTGAAGCTTTCTTT.

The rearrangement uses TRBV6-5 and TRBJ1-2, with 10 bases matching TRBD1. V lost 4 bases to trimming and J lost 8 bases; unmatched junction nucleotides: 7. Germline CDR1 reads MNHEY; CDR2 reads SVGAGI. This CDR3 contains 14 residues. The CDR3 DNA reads TGTGCCAGCAGTTCTCGGGACAGGGGAAGCGGCTACACCTTC. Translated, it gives CASSSRDRGSGYTF.

The CDR3 bases are TGTGCCAGCAGCGGGGACACGAGCACAGATACGCAGTATTTT. It is translated as CASSGDTSTDTQYF. The V call is TRBV2, the J call TRBJ2-3; possibly TRBD1 for D (6 bases). The germline V gene encodes CDR1 SNHLY and CDR2 FYNNEI. This CDR3 comprises 14 residues. Trimming stripped 6 bases from V and 0 bases from J, with 10 bases between.

CDR3 sequence: CASSYRAGSAYEQYF. In DNA, the CDR3 is TGTGCCAGCAGTTATCGGGCAGGGTCTGCCTACGAGCAGTACTTC. This sequence joins TRBV6-5 and TRBJ2-7; TRBD1 is a possible D gene (5 bases). Trimming stripped 3 bases from V and 2 bases from J, with 14 bases between. The CDR3 sequence is 15 residues long. Germline V CDR1 and CDR2: MNHEY, SVGAGI.

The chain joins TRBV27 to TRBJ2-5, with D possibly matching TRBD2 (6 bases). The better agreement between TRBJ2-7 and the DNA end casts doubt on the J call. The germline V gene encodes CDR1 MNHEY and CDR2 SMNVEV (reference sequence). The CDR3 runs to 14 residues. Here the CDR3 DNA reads TGTGCCAGCAGTTTTGGCGGGGCTGCCTACGAGCAGTACTTC. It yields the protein CASSFGGAAYEQYF.